Each of the 26 T cell receptor beta chains below was sequenced from the same sample in a study of T-cell reconstitution after alpha-beta-depleted transplantation in children. The TCRbeta library was prepared with unique molecular identifiers. From the PCR reads, TCRdb called clonotypes with MiXCR, one entry per CDR3 protein. The sample has 450,000 to 600,000 distinct CDR3 sequences, around a third seen once. Sequenced material: PBMCs from the stem cell graft donor, taken from the stem cell graft. All receptors derive from a human donor who donated a stem cell graft to a child with aplastic anemia.

The chain recombines TRBV7-9 with TRBJ1-5, with D uncertain. V lost 3 bases and J 6 bases, leaving 15 bases between the germline ends. CDR3 length: 15 residues. Germline CDR1 SEHNR, CDR2 FQNEAQ (reference sequence). This CDR3 is CASSFSLSAGQPQHF. DNA of the CDR3: TGTGCCAGCAGCTTTAGTTTATCGGCCGGTCAGCCCCAGCATTTT.

In its sample, this clonotype was seen once. The gene calls are TRBV19 and TRBJ2-7; 14 bases match TRBD2. The CDR3 extends over 14 amino acids. Germline V gene sequence: CDR1 LNHDA, CDR2 SQIVND (reference sequence). The ends lost 9 bases at V and 2 bases at J; junction bases unmatched: 3. The CDR3 DNA reads TGTGCCAGGAGACTAGCGGGAGGGCCCTACGAGCAGTACGTC. This translates into CARRLAGGPYEQYV.

This clonotype was found a few times. The J gene is TRBJ2-2, the V gene TRBV12-3 or TRBV12-4; no definite D call. V gave up 6 bases and J gave up 5 bases, with 16 bases separating them. The CDR3 is 15 amino acids. The CDR3: CASRSPRFGTGELFF. Written as DNA, the CDR3 is TGTGCCAGCAGATCCCCCAGGTTCGGGACCGGGGAGCTGTTTTTT.

This clonotype was detected only a few times. The chain couples TRBV12-3 or TRBV12-4 to TRBJ1-1; D unresolved. V gave up 4 bases and J gave up 4 bases, with 7 bases separating them. The CDR3 has 12 amino acids. CDR3 in amino acids: CASSSGFTEAFF. The CDR3 DNA reads TGTGCCAGCAGTTCGGGGTTCACTGAAGCTTTCTTT.

The gene calls are TRBV7-2 and TRBJ1-5; the D is unclear. Germline lookup yields CDR1 SGHTA and CDR2 FQGNSA. This CDR3 is built from 14 residues. Trimming stripped 2 bases from V and 5 bases from J, with 10 bases between. The CDR3 reads CASSLSSRHQPQHF. The CDR3 DNA reads as TGTGCCAGCAGCTTATCGAGCCGACATCAGCCCCAGCATTTT.

This clonotype was counted between two and nine times. The chain carries TRBV7-8 and TRBJ2-7; D might be TRBD2 (6 bases). CDR1 is SGHVS, CDR2 FQNEAQ, per germline. The V and J ends lost 4 bases and 5 bases respectively, with 9 bases between them. The CDR3 covers 12 residues. This CDR3 reads CASSWGDDEQYV. CDR3 nucleotides: TGTGCCAGCAGCTGGGGGGACGACGAGCAGTACGTC.

The chain employs TRBV7-9 and TRBJ2-4; the D call may be TRBD1 or TRBD2 (5 bases each). V was pared by 1 base and J by 3 bases, with 16 bases between. CDR3 length: 17 amino acids. Germline V CDR1 and CDR2: SEHNR, FQNEAQ (reference sequence). The CDR3 sequence: CASSLGEPGPGKNIQYF. The CDR3 DNA is TGTGCCAGCAGCTTAGGCGAACCGGGACCAGGCAAAAACATTCAGTACTTC.

This clonotype was counted once. The rearrangement links TRBV27 to TRBJ1-6, with D possibly matching TRBD1 (6 bases). The V end was cut by 5 bases, the J end by 10 bases, with 21 bases between. CDR1 and CDR2 from the germline V gene are MNHEY and SMNVEV (reference sequence). The length of the CDR3 is 16 residues. CDR3 region: CASSPLLTGARSPLHF. CDR3 nucleotide sequence: TGTGCCAGCAGTCCGCTGCTTACGGGGGCTAGGTCACCCCTCCACTTT.

This clonotype has just a few counts. This rearrangement joins TRBV18 to TRBJ1-3, with a tentative D call TRBD1 (5 bases). Germline lookup yields CDR1 KGHSH and CDR2 LQKENI. This CDR3 region has 15 residues. The V and J ends lost 3 bases and 4 bases respectively, with 13 bases between them. The CDR3, as DNA: TGTGCCAGCTCACCTCAAGGGGTTTACGGAAACACCATATATTTT. Protein: CASSPQGVYGNTIYF.

Many counts were recorded for this clonotype. This chain connects TRBV7-3 to TRBJ2-5, with TRBD1 identical over 9 bases. The CDR3 runs 14 residues. Unmatched junction bases numbered 5, after V lost 4 bases and J lost 5 bases. Germline V gene sequence: CDR1 SGHTA, CDR2 FQGTGA. The CDR3 region is CASSSGQGRETQYF. CDR3 nucleotide sequence: TGTGCCAGCAGCTCGGGACAGGGCAGGGAGACCCAGTACTTC.

This clonotype has just a few counts. V usage is TRBV20-1 and J usage is TRBJ1-2, with no clear D. This CDR3 has 12 amino acids. Germline CDR1 is DFQATT and CDR2 is SNEGSKA (reference sequence). V gave up 5 bases and J gave up 0 bases, with 7 bases separating them. CDR3 region: CSAPGPNYGYTF. The DNA of the CDR3 is TGCAGTGCTCCGGGTCCTAACTATGGCTACACCTTC.

This clonotype has a handful of counts. The rearrangement links TRBV7-8 to TRBJ2-3; no reliable D call. Germline CDR1 and CDR2: SGHVS and FQNEAQ. This CDR3 has 16 amino acids. The V and J ends lost 3 bases and 3 bases respectively, with 16 bases between them. This CDR3 reads CASSLGPPGLTDTQYF. DNA for the CDR3: TGTGCCAGCAGCTTGGGCCCTCCCGGGTTGACAGATACGCAGTATTTT.

Written as DNA, the CDR3 is TGTGCCAGCAGCCTGACTAGCGGGAGGGCCAAGGGCAGCACAGATACGCAGTATTTT. This sequence encodes CASSLTSGRAKGSTDTQYF. J is TRBJ2-3 and V is TRBV11-2; 14 bases fit TRBD2. The CDR3 has 19 amino acids. The V gene end was trimmed by 5 bases and the J gene end by 0 bases; junction bases not matched to a gene: 10. Per the germline V gene, CDR1 is SGHAT and CDR2 is FQNNGV.

This chain uses TRBV12-3 or TRBV12-4 with TRBJ2-3, with 7 nucleotides matching TRBD2. V dropped 4 bases and J dropped 1; count of bases not matched to a gene: 11. The CDR3 loop spans 17 amino acids. CDR3 protein: CASSSLLAATGTDTQYF. The CDR3 nucleotides are TGTGCCAGCAGTTCCCTCCTAGCGGCCACTGGCACAGATACGCAGTATTTT.

This chain connects TRBV6-2 or TRBV6-3 to TRBJ2-7; D gene unclear. This CDR3 is built from 14 residues. Between the trimmed V and J ends, which lost 6 bases and 0 bases, there was a span of 12 bases. Per the germline V gene, CDR1 is MNHEY and CDR2 is SVGEGT. The CDR3 coding sequence is TGTGCCAGCAGCCCCCCTCCGGGCTCCTACGAGCAGTACTTC. This codes for CASSPPPGSYEQYF.

V and J are TRBV18 and TRBJ2-1; D not certain. The CDR3 consists of 11 residues. V gave up 3 bases and J gave up 9 bases, with 6 bases separating them. Germline V CDR1 and CDR2: KGHSH, LQKENI. The DNA of the CDR3 is TGTGCCAGCTCACCGGTTGGTGAGCAGTTCTTC. This sequence encodes CASSPVGEQFF.

This clonotype came up a few times. The chain carries TRBV7-7 and TRBJ1-4, with 10 positions matching TRBD1. With V trimmed by 5 bases and J by 8 bases, 2 bases remained unmatched. This CDR3 has 13 residues. Germline loops: CDR1 SSHAT, CDR2 FNYEAQ (reference sequence). The CDR3 protein is CASSQDRGEKLFF. The CDR3 nucleotides read TGTGCCAGCAGCCAGGACAGGGGGGAAAAACTGTTTTTT.

This sequence joins TRBV29-1 and TRBJ2-1, with TRBD2 matching 10 bases. The CDR3 extends over 20 amino acids. Germline CDR1 SQVTM, CDR2 ANQGSEA. V dropped 1 base and J dropped 5; count of bases not matched to a gene: 20. CDR3 coding DNA: TGCAGCGTTGAAGGGGGGGAGCTAGCGGGGGTAAGATTCCTACACAATGAGCAGTTCTTC. This codes for CSVEGGELAGVRFLHNEQFF.

This clonotype was observed a few times. The chain combines TRBV6-1 with TRBJ2-7; 7 nucleotides line up with TRBD2. Germline CDR1 and CDR2: MNHNS and SASEGT. With V trimmed by 7 bases and J by 9 bases, 18 bases remained unmatched. There are 15 residues in the CDR3. The CDR3 loop is CASTGGPQTYEGQYF. In nucleotides, the CDR3 is TGTGCCAGCACGGGGGGACCACAGACCTACGAAGGGCAGTACTTC.

The table lists this clonotype with a few counts. The chain is built from TRBV7-2 and TRBJ2-7, with a weak D call TRBD1 (5 bases). This CDR3 has 14 residues. V was cut by 5 bases and J by 2 bases, with 13 bases left in between. Germline V gene sequence: CDR1 SGHTA, CDR2 FQGNSA. The CDR3 DNA sequence: TGTGCCAGCAGCGCAGGGCGGATTACCTACGAGCAGTACTTC. It is translated as CASSAGRITYEQYF.

This clonotype was seen more than once but under ten times. The chain combines TRBV20-1 with TRBJ2-7; TRBD1 matches at 9 bases. CDR3 length equals 14 residues. The V and J ends lost 4 bases and 5 bases, in that order; junction bases with no gene match: 9. Germline V gives CDR1 DFQATT, CDR2 SNEGSKA (reference sequence). CDR3 nucleotides: TGCAGTGCTAAAACAGGGGGCACCCCGGACGAGCAGTACTTC. This translates into CSAKTGGTPDEQYF.

There are a few counts of this clonotype. The rearrangement joins TRBV12-3 or TRBV12-4 to TRBJ2-1; 13 nucleotides match TRBD2. This CDR3 is built from 20 residues. V lost 5 bases, J lost 0 bases, and 13 bases stayed unmatched. CDR3 amino acids: CASSGLVGLAGRSSYNEQFF. The DNA of the CDR3 is TGTGCCAGCAGTGGGCTTGTGGGACTAGCGGGACGAAGCTCCTACAATGAGCAGTTCTTC.

The chain joins TRBV12-3 or TRBV12-4 to TRBJ2-1; 12 positions match TRBD2. The CDR3 has 17 amino acids. Trimming cost V 0 bases and J 6 bases; bases outside gene matches: 6. CDR3 in amino acids: CASSLAVLTSGSNEQFF. The CDR3 nucleotides are TGTGCCAGCAGTTTAGCGGTGTTGACTAGCGGGAGCAATGAGCAGTTCTTC.

The chain uses TRBV15 and TRBJ1-1, with D perhaps TRBD1 (5 bases). CDR1 is LNHNV and CDR2 is YYDKDF in the germline V gene (reference sequence). The CDR3 contains 13 residues. V was clipped by 1 base and J by 7 bases, with 10 bases between them. The CDR3 region has the DNA TGTGCCACCAGCAGAGGGGACCGAGATGAAGCTTTCTTT. It yields the protein CATSRGDRDEAFF.

The chain joins TRBV20-1 to TRBJ2-3; D is perhaps TRBD2 (6 bases). Deletions cut 3 bases from V and 2 bases from J, with 15 bases between. Germline CDR1 reads DFQATT; CDR2 reads SNEGSKA (reference sequence). The CDR3 is made up of 15 amino acids. The CDR3 nucleotides are TGCAGTGCTAGCGGGAGTGGGGGACCCACAGATACGCAGTATTTT. Translating gives CSASGSGGPTDTQYF.

V is TRBV12-3 or TRBV12-4 and J is TRBJ1-3, with no clear D. V lost 4 bases, J lost 0 bases, and 22 bases lay in between. The CDR3 runs 19 residues. The CDR3 sequence is CASSSIPPMADFSGNTIYF. For the CDR3, the DNA is TGTGCCAGCAGTTCCATACCCCCGATGGCGGATTTCTCTGGAAACACCATATATTTT.